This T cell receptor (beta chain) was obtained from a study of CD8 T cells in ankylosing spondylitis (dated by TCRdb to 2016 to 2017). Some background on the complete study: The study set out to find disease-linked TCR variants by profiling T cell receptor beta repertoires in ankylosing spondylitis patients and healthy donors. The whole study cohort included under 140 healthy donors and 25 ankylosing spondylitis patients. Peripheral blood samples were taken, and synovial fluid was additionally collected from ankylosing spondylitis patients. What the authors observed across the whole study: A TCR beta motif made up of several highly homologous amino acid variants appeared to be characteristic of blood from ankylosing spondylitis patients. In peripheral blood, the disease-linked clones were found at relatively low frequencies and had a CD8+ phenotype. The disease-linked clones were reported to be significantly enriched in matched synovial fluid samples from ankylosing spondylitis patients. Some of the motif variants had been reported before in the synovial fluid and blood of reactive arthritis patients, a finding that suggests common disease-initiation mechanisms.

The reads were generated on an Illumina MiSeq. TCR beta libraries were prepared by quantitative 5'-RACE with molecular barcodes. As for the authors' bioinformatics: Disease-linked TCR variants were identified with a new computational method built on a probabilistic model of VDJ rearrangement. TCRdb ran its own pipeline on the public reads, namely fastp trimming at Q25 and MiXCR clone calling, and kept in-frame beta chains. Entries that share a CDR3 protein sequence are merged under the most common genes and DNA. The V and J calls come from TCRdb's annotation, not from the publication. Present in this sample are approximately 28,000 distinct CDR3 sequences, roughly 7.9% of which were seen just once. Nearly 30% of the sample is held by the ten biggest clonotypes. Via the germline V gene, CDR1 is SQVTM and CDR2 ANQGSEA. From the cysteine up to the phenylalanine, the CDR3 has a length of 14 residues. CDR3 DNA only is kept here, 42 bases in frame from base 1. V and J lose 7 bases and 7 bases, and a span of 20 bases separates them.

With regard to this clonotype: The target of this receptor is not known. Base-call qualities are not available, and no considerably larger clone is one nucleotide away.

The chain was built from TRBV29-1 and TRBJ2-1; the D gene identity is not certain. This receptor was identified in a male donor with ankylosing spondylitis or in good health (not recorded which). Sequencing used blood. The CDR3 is CSALVSSGRNEQFF. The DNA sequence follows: TGCAGCGCATTAGTCAGCTCCGGCCGTAATGAGCAGTTCTTC.